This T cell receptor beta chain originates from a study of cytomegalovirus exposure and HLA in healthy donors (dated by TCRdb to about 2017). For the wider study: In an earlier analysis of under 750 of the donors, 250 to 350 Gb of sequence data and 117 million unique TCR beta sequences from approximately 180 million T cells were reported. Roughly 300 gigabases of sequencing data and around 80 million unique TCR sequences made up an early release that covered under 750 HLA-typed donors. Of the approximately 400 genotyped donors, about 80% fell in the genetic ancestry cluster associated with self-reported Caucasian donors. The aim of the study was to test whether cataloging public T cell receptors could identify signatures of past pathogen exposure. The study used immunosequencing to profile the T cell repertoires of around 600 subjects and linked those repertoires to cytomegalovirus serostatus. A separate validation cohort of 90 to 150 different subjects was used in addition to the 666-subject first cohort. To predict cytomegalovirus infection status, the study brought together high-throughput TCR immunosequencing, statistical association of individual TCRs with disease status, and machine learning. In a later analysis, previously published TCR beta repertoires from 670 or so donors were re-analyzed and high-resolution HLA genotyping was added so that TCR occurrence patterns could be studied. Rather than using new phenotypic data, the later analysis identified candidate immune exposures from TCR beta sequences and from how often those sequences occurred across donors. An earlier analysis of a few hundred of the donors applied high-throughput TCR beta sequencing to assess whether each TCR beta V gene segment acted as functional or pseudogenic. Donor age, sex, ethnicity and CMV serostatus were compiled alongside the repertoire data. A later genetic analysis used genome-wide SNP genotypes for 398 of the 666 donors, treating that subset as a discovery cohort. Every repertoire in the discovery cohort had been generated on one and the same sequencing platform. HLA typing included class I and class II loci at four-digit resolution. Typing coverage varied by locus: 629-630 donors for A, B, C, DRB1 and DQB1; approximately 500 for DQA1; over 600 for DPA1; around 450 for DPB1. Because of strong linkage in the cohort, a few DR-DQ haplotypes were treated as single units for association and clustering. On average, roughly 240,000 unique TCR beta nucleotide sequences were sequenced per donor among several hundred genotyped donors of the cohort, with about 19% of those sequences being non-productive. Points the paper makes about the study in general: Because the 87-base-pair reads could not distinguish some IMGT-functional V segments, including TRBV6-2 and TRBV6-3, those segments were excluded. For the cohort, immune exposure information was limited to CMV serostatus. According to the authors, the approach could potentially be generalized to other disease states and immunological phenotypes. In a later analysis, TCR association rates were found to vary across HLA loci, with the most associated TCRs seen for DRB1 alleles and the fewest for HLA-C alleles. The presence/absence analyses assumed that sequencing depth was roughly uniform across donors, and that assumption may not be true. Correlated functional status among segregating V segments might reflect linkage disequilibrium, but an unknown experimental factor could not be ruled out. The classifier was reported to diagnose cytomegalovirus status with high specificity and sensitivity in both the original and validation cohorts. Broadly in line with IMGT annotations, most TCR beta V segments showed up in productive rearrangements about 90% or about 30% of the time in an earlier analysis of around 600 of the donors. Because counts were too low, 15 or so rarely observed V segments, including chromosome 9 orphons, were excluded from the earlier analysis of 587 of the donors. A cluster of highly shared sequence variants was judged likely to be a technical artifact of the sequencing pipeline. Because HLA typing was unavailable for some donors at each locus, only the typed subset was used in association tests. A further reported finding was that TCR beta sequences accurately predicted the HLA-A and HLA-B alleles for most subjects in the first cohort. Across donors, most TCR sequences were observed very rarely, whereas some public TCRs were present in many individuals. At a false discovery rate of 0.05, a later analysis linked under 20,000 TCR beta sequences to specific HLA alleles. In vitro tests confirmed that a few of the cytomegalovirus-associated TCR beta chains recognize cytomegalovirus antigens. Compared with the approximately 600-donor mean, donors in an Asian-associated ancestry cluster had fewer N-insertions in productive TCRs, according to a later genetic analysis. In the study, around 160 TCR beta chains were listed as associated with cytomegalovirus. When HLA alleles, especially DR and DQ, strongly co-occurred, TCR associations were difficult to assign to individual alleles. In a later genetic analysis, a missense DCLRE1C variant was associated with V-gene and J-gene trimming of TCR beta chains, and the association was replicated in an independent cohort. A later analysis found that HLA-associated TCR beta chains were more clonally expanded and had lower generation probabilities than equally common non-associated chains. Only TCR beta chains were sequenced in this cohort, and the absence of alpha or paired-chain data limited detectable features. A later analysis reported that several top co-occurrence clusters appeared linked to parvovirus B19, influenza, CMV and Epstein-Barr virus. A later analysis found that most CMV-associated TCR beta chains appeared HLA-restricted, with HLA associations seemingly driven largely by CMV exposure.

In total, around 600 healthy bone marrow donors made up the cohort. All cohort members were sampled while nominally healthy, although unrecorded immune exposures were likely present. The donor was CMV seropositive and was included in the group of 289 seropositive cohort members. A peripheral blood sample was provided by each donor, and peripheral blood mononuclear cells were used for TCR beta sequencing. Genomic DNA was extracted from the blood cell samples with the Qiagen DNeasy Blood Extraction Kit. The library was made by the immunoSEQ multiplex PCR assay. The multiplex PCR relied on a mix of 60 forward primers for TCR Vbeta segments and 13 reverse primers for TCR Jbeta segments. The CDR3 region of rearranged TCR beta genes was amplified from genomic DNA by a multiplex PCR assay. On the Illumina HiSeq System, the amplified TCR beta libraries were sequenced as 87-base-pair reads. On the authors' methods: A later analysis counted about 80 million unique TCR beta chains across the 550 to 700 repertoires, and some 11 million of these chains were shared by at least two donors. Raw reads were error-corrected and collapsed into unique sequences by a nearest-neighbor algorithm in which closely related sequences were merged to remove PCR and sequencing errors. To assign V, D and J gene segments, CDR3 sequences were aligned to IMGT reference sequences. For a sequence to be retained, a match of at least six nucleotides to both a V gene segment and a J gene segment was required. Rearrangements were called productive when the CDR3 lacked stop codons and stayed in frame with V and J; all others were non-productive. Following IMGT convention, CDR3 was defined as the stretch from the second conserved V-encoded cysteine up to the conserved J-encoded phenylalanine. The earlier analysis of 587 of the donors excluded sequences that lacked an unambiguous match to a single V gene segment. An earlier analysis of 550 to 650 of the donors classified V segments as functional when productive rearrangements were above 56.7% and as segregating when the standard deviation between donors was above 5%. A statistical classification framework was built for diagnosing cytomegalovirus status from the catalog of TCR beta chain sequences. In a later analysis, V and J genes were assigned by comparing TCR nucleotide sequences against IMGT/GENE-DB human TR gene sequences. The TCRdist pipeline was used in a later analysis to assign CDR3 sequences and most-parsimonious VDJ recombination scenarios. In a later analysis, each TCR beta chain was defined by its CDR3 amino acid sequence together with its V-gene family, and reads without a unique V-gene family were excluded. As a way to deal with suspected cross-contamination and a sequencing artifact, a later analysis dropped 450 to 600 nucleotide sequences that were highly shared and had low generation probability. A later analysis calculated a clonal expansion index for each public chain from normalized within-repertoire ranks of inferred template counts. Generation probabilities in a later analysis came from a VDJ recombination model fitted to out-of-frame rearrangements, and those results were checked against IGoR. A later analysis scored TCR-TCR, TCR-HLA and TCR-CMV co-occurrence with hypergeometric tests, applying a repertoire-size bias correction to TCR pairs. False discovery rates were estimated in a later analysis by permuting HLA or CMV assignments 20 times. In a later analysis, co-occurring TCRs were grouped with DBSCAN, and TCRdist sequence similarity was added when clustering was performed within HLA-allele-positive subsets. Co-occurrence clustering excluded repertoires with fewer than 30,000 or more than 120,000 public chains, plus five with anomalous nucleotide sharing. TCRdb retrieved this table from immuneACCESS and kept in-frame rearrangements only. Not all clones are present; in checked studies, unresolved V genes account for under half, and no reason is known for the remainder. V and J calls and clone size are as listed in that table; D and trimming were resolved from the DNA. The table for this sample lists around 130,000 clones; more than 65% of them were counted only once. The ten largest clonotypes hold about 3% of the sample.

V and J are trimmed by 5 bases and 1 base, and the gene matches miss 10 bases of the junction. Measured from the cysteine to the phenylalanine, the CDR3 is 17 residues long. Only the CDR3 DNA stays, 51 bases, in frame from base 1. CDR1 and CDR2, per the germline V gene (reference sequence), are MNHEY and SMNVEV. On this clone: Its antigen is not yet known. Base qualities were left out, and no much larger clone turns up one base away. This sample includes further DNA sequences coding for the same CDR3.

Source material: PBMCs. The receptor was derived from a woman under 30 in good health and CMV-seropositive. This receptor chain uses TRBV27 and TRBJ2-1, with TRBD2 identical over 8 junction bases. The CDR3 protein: CASSPTRAGASYNEQFF. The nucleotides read TGTGCCAGCAGTCCCACCAGAGCGGGGGCATCCTACAATGAGCAGTTCTTC.